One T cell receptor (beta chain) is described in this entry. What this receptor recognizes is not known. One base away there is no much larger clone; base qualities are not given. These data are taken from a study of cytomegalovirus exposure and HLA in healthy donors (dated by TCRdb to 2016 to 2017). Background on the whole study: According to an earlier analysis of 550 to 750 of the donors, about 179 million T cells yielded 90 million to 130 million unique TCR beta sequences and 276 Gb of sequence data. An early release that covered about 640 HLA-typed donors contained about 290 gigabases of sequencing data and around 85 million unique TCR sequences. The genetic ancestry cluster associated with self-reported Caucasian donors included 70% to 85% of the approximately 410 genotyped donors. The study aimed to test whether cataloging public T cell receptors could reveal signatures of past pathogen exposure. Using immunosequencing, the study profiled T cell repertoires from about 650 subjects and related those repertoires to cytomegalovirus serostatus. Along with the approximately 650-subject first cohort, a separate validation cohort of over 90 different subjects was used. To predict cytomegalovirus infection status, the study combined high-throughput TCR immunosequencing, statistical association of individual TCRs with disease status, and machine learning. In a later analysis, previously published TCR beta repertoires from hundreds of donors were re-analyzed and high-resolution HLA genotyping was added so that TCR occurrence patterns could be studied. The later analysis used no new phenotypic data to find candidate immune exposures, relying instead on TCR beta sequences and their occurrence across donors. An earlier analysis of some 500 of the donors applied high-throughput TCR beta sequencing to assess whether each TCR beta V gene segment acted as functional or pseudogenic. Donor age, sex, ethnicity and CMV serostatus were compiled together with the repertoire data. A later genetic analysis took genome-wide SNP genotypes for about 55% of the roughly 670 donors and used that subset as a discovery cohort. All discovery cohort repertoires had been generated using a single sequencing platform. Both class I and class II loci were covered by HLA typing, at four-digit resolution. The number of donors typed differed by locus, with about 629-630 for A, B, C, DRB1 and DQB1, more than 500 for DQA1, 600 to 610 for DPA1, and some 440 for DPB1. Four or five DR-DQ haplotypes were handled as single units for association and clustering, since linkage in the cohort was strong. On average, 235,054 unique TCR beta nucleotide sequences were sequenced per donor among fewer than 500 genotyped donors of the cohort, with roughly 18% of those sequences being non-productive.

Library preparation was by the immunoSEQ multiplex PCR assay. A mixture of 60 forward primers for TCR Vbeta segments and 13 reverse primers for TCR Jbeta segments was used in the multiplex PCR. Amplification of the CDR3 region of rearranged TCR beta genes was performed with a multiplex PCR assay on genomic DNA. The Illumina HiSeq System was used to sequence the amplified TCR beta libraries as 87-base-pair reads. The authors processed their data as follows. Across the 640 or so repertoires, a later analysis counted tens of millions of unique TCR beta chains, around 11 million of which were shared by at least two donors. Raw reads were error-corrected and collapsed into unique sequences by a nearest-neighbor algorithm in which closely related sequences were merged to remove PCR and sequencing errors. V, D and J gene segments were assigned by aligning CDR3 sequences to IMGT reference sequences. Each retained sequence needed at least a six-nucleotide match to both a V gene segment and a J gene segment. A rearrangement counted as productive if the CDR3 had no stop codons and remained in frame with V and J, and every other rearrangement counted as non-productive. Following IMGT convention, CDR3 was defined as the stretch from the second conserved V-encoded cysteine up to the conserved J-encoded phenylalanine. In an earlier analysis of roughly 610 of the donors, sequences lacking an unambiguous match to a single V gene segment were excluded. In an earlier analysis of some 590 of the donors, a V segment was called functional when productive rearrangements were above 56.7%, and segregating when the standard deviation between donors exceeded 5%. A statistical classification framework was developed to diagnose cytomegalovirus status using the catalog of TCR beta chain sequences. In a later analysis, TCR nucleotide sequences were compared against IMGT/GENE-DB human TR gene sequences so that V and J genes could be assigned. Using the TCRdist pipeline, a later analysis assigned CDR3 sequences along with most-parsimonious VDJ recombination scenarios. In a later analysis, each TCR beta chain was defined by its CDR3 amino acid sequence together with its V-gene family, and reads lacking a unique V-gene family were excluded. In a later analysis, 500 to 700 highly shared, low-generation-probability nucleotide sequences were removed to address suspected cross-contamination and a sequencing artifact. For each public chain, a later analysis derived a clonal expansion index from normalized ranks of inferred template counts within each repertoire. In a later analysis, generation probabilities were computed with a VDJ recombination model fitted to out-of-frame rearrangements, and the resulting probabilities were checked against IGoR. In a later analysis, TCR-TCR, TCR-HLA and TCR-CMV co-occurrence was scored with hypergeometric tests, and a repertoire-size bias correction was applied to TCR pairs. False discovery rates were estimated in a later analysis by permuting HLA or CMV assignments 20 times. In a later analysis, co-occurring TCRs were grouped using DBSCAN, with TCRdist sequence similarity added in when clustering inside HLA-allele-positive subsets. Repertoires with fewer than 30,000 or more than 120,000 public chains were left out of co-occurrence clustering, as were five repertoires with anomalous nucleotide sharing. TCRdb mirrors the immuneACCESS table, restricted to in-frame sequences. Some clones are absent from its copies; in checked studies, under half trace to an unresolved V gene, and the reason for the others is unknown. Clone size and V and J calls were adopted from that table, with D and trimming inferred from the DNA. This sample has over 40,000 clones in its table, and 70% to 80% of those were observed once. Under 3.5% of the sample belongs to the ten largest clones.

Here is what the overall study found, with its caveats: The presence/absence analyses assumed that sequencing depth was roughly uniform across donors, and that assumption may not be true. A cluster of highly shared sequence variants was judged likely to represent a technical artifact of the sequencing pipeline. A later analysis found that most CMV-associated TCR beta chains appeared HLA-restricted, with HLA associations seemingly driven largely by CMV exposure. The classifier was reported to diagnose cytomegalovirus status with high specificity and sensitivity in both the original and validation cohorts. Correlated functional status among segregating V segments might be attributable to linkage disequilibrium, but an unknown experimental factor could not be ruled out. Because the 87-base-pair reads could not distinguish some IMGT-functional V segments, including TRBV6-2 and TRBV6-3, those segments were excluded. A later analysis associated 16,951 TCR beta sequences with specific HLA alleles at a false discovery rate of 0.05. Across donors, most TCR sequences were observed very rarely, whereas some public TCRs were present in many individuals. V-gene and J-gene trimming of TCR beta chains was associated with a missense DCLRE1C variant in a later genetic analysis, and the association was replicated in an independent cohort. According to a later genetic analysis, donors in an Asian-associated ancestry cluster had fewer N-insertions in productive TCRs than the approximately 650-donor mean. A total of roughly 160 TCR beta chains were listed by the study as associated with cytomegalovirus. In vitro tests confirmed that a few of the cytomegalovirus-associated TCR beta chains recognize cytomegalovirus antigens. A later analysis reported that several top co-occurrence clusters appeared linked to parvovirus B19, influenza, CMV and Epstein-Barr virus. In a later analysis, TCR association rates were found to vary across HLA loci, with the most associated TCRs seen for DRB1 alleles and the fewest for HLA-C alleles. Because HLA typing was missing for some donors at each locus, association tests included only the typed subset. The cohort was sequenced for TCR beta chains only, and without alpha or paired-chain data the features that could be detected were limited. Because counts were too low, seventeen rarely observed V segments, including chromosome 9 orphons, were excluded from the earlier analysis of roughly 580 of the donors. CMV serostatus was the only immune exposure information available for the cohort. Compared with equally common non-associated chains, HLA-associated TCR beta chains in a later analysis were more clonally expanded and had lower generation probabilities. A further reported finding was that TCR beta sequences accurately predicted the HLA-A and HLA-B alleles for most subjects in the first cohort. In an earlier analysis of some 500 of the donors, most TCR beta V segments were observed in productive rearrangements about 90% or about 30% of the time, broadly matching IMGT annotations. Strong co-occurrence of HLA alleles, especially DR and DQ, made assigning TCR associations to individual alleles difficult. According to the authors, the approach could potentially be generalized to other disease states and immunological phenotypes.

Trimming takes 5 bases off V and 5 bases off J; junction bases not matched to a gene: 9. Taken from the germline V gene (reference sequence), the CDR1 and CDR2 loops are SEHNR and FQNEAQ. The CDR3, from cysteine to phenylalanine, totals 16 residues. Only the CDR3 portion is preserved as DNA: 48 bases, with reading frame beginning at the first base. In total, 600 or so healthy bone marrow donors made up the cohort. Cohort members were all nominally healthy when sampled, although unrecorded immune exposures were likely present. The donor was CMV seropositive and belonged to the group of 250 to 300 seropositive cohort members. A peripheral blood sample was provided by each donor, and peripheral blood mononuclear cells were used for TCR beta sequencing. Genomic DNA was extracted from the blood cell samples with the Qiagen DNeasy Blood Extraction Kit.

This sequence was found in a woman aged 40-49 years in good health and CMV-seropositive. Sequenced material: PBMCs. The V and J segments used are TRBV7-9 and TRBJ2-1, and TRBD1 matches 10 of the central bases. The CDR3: CASSPLVGTGDNEQFF. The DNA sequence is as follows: TGTGCCAGCAGCCCGCTAGTCGGGACAGGGGACAATGAGCAGTTCTTC.